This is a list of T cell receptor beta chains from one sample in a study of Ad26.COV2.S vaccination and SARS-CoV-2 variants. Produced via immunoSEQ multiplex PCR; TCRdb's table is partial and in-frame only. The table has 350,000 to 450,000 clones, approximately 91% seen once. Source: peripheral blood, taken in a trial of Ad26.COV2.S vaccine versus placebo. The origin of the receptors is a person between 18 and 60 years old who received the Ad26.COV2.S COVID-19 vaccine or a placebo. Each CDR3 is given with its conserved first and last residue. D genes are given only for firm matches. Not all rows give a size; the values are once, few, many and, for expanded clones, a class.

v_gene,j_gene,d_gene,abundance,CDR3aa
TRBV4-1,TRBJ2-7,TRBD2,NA,CASSQATSGRAEAYEQYF
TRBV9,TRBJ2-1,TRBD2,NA,CASALGLAVLNEQFF
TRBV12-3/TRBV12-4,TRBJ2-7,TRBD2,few,CASSWTSTYEQYF
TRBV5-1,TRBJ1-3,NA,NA,CASSQGQGGNTIYF
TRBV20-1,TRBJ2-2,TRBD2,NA,CSASMASGSRPTGELFF
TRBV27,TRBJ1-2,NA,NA,CASSLGGTNYGYTF
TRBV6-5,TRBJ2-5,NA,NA,CASSGDIQETQYF
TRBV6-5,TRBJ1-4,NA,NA,CASSYSGRLEEKLFF
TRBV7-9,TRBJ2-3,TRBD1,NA,CASSSTRQGTDTQYF
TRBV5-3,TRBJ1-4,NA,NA,CARSCREEEKLFF
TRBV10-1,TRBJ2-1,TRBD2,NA,CASSGIGRGNEQFF
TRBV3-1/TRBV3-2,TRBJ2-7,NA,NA,CASSPASAGRSSYEQYF
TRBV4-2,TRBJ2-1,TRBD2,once,CASSPLSLAGDEQFF
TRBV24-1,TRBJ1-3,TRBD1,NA,CATRDSGNTIYF
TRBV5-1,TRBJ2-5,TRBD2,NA,CASSAGTKETQYF
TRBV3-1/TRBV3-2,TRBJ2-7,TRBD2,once,CASSQDGLAGGWQYF